This TCR beta chain was observed in a study of T cells in Graves' hyperthyroidism and ophthalmopathy. Study observations and caveats: Most thyroid clonotypes that were expanded above 0.001 also turned up in blood.

Germline lookup yields CDR1 KGHDR and CDR2 SFDVKD. The CDR3 is made up of 14 amino acids. V lost 9 bases and J 5 bases, leaving 15 bases between the germline ends. RNA transcripts served as the template for amplifying TCR beta CDR3 regions. Using the HTBI primer set, a first-round RT-PCR was run on the TCR CDR3. TCRdb re-analysed the multiplex PCR reads in MiXCR, keeping a single row per CDR3 protein. The data hold fewer than 600,000 distinct CDR3 sequences, with about 15% observed a single time. This clonotype came up a few times. Its antigen is not identified. The sequenced material came from blood. The TCR comes from a woman younger than 35 with Graves' hyperthyroidism. This rearrangement joins TRBV24-1 to TRBJ2-2; maybe TRBD2 (7 bases). In DNA form, the CDR3 reads TGTGCCACCGGGGGGGACAAAGTGACCGGGGAGCTGTTTTTT. This translates into CATGGDKVTGELFF.